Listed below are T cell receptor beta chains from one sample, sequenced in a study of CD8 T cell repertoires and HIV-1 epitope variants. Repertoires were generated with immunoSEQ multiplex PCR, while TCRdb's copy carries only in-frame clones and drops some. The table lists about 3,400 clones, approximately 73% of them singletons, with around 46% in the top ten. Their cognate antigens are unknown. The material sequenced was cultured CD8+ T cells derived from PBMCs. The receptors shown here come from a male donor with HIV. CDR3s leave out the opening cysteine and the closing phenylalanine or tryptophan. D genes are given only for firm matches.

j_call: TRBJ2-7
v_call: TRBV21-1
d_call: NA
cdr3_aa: ASTREGGTSYEQY

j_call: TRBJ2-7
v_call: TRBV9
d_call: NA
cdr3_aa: ASSPRQGRDYEQY

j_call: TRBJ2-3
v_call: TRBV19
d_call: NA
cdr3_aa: ASSIDHLRSTDTQY

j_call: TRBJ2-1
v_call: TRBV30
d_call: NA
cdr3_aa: AWTDLLISYNEQF

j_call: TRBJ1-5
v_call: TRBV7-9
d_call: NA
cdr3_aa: ASRAGTQPQH

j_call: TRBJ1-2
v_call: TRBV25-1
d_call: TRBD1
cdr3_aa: ASFSSGTDYGYT

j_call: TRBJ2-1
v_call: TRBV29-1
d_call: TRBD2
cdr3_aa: SVRQLAGVGNEQF

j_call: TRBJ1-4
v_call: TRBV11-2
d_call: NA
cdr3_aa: ASSSTDGATNEKLF

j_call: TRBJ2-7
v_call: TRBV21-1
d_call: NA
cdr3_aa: ASSTRFGIRGQGVRDEQY

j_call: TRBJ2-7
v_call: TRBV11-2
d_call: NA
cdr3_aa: ASSSDLPYEQY

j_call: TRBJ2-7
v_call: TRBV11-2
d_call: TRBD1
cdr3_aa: ASSSTGVISYEQY

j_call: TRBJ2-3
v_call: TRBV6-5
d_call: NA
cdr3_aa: ASSYSPLASTDTQY

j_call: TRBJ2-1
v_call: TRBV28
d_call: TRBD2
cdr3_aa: ASSLEGLAGEGAGDEQF

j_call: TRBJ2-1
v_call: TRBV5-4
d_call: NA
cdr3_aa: ASSQNSVVEQF

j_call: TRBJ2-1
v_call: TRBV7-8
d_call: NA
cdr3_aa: ASSLELGIEQF

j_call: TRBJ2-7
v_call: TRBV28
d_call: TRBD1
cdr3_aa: ASSQSRDRRTYEQY

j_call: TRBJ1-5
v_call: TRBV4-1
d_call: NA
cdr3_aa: ASSPDGGSNQPQH

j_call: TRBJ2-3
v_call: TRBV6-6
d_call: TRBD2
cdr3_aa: ASSSGLAGSTDTQY

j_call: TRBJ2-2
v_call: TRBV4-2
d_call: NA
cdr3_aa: ASSQDNAGELF

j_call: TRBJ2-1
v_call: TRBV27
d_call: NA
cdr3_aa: ASSIQGLSSYNEQF

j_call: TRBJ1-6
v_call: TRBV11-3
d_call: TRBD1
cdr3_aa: ASSLDRGISPLH

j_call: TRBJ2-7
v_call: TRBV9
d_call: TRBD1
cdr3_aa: ASSVRDSFYEQY

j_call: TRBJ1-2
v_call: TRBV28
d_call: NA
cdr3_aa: ASSSTIPLGYT

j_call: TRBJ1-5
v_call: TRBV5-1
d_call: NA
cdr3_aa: ASSLAGHQPQH

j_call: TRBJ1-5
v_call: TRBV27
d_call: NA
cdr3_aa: ASPLGNQPQH

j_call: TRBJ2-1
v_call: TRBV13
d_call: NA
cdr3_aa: ASSFWGSAVENEQF

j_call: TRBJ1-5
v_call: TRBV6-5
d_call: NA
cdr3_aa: ASSYEGAPGQPQH

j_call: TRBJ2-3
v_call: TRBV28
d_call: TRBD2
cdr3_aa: ASSPDIAGPRGDTQY

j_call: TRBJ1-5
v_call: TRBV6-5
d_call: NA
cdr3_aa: ASSYTVTDQPQH

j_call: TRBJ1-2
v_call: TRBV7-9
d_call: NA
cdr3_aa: ASSYLTDYGYT

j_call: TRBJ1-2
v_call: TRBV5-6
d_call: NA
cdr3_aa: ASSLYPQDINYGYT

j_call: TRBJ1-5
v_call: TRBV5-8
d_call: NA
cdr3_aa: ASGGYNQPQH

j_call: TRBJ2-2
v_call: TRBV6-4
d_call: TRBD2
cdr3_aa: ASSDGLAHTGELF

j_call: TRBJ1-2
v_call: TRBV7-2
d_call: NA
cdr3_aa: ASSNNRRRAYGYT